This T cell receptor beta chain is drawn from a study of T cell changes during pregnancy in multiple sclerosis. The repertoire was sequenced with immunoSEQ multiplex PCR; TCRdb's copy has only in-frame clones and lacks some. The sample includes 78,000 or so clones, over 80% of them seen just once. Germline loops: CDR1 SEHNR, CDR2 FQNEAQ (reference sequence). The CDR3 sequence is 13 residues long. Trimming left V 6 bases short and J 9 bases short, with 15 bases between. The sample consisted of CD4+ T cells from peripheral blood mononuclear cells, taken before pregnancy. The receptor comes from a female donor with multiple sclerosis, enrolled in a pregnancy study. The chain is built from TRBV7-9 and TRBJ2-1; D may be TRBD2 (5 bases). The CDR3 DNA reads TGTGCCAGCAGTAGGACGGGATATACTGAGCAGTTCTTC. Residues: CASSRTGYTEQFF.